These T cell receptor beta chains were read from a single sample in a study of blood T cell repertoires in COVID-19. Some clones are missing from TCRdb's copy, which holds only in-frame ones; the method was immunoSEQ multiplex PCR. Of 200,000 to 250,000 clones in the sample, 75% to 85% were seen once. Sequences were obtained from peripheral blood. Receptor source: a woman of 80 years or more with COVID-19, enrolled during active disease. Both conserved end residues are part of each CDR3. The D gene is left open where the match is weak. Expanded clones are given a class, and other clones once, few, many or no size at all.

clone_size j_call d_call v_call cdr3_nt cdr3_aa
NA TRBJ1-4 TRBD1 TRBV14 TGTGCCAGCAGTGGGAAGACAGGGGCTAATGAAAAACTGTTTTTT CASSGKTGANEKLFF
once TRBJ1-2 NA TRBV11-2 TGTGCCAGCAGCTTCAGGGGACAAAACTATGGCTACACCTTC CASSFRGQNYGYTF
NA TRBJ1-1 NA TRBV12-3/TRBV12-4 TGTGCCAGCAGTTTACAGGGTGGGACTGAAGCTTTCTTT CASSLQGGTEAFF
NA TRBJ2-5 TRBD1 TRBV5-6 TGTGCCAGCAGCCTCGGACAGGGGAGCCGGCAAGAGACCCAGTACTTC CASSLGQGSRQETQYF
NA TRBJ2-5 NA TRBV18 TGTGCCAGCTCACACGGAGTGATGGAAGAGACCCAGTACTTC CASSHGVMEETQYF
NA TRBJ2-3 TRBD1 TRBV7-9 TGTGCCAGCAGCTTAGGGGGGACAGGTGTGACCTTAGATACGCAGTATTTT CASSLGGTGVTLDTQYF
NA TRBJ1-4 TRBD1 TRBV28 TGTGCCAGCAGCGGCCCCTCCGCCACAGGGGCTACTAATGAAAAACTGTTTTTT CASSGPSATGATNEKLFF
NA TRBJ2-2 TRBD1 TRBV28 TGTGCCAGCAGTTTCAGGACAGGGGTCACCGGGGAGCTGTTTTTT CASSFRTGVTGELFF
NA TRBJ2-7 NA TRBV11-1 TGTGCCAGCAGCTCCTGGGGGGAAGTGGGGCAGTACTTC CASSSWGEVGQYF
few TRBJ2-2 TRBD2 TRBV3-1/TRBV3-2 TGTGCCAGCAGCCGACTAGCGGCCAACACCGGGGAGCTGTTTTTT CASSRLAANTGELFF
NA TRBJ2-7 TRBD2 TRBV7-2 TGTGCCAGCAGCTTAGGACCTAGCGGGCTATACGAGCAGTACTTC CASSLGPSGLYEQYF
NA TRBJ2-5 TRBD1 TRBV7-9 TGTGCCAGCAGCTCCTTGACAGGGGTGCAAGAGACCCAGTACTTC CASSSLTGVQETQYF
NA TRBJ1-1 TRBD1 TRBV7-2 TGTGCCAGCAGCCCGGACAGGGGGCGGATAGCTGAAGCTTTCTTT CASSPDRGRIAEAFF
NA TRBJ1-5 NA TRBV10-3 TGTGCCATCAGTGAGTCGCCAGTATATAGCAATCAGCCCCAGCATTTT CAISESPVYSNQPQHF
NA TRBJ2-7 NA TRBV4-3 TGCGCCAGCAGCCAAGATTTAGGGGACTCCTACGAGCAGTACTTC CASSQDLGDSYEQYF
NA TRBJ1-4 TRBD1 TRBV30 TGTGCCTGGAGTGTCATGACAGGGTTTTCAACTAATGAAAAACTGTTTTTT CAWSVMTGFSTNEKLFF
NA TRBJ1-2 NA TRBV2 TGTGCCAGCTTTTACAGTCCCGGTGGCGTTAACTATGGCTACACCTTC CASFYSPGGVNYGYTF
NA TRBJ1-3 NA TRBV7-8 TGTGCCAGCAGCTCCGAGGTCGGGAACTCTGGAAACACCATATATTTT CASSSEVGNSGNTIYF
NA TRBJ1-6 NA TRBV5-1 TGCGCCAGCAGCTTGGTAGGGGCTTCACCCCTCCACTTT CASSLVGASPLHF
few TRBJ2-2 TRBD1 TRBV3-1/TRBV3-2 TGTGCCAGCAGCTTAGGGGGCCCCCTTATTACGACCGGGGAGCTGTTTTTT CASSLGGPLITTGELFF
NA TRBJ2-5 NA TRBV6-4 TGTGCCAGCAGTCGGGACTTAGGGGAGACCCAGTACTTC CASSRDLGETQYF
NA TRBJ1-1 NA TRBV4-2 TGTGCCAGCAGCCAAGATTTTTTAGGGGCCGTCACTGAAGCTTTCTTT CASSQDFLGAVTEAFF
NA TRBJ2-7 TRBD1 TRBV2 TGTGCCAGCAGTGGACAGGGTTCGGGGGAGCAGTACTTC CASSGQGSGEQYF
few TRBJ2-1 NA TRBV19 TGTGCCAGTAGTATCGCGTGGGAGCAGTTCTTC CASSIAWEQFF
NA TRBJ2-7 TRBD1 TRBV4-1 TGCGCCAGCAGCCAGGACAGGGAATACTACGAGCAGTACTTC CASSQDREYYEQYF
NA TRBJ2-1 NA TRBV5-4 TGTGCCAGCAGCCTCATGCAGGGAAGGTACAATGAGCAGTTCTTC CASSLMQGRYNEQFF
NA TRBJ2-1 TRBD2 TRBV9 TGTGCCAGCAGCGCAACTAGCGGGAGCTTGTCCAATGAGCAGTTCTTC CASSATSGSLSNEQFF
NA TRBJ1-4 TRBD1 TRBV7-2 TGTGCCAGCAGCTTATACCGGACAGGGGATGAAAAACTGTTTTTT CASSLYRTGDEKLFF
NA TRBJ2-2 NA TRBV10-1 TGCGCCAGCAGCCCAGACAGCTATGGGGAGCTGTTTTTT CASSPDSYGELFF
NA TRBJ2-3 TRBD1 TRBV27 TGTGCCAGCAAGAGGGACAGGGGACCTTCGGGTACGCAGTATTTT CASKRDRGPSGTQYF
once TRBJ2-1 TRBD1 TRBV24-1 TGTGCCACTAGGGGGCCCCCCTCCTACAATGAGCAGTTCTTC CATRGPPSYNEQFF
NA TRBJ2-5 NA TRBV5-4 TGTGCCAGCAGCTTCGGTCCCAGTTATCGCAGGGTGGAGACCCAGTACTTC CASSFGPSYRRVETQYF
few TRBJ2-5 TRBD1 TRBV9 TGTGCCAGCAGCGTAGCCCTCGACAGGGGGCAAGAGACCCAGTACTTC CASSVALDRGQETQYF
NA TRBJ2-7 TRBD2 TRBV10-1 TGCGCCAGCAGTATAGCGGGGGTATCATACGAGCAGTACTTC CASSIAGVSYEQYF
NA TRBJ1-6 NA TRBV3-1/TRBV3-2 TGTGCCAGCAGCCAGTCTATAAATTCACCCCTCCACTTT CASSQSINSPLHF
NA TRBJ2-1 TRBD1 TRBV5-1 TGCGCCAGCAGCACGGGACAGGCCAATGAGCAGTTCTTC CASSTGQANEQFF
NA TRBJ1-3 NA TRBV7-2 TGTGCCAGCAGCTTAGGGTCAGGGGCTGGAAACACCATATATTTT CASSLGSGAGNTIYF
few TRBJ2-3 TRBD1 TRBV5-6 TGTGCCAGCAGCTCCGGGACAGGGGGTCTCCCAGATACGCAGTATTTT CASSSGTGGLPDTQYF
NA TRBJ1-1 NA TRBV9 TGTGCCAGCAGCGTAGACCCGGGTCCGAACACTGAAGCTTTCTTT CASSVDPGPNTEAFF
NA TRBJ2-1 TRBD2 TRBV9 TGTGCCAGCAGCGTAGACCCATTAGCGGGAGGGTCGGTAAATGAGCAGTTCTTC CASSVDPLAGGSVNEQFF
once TRBJ1-5 NA TRBV19 TGTGCCAGTAGTATGATAGGGGCTAGCAATCAGCCCCAGCATTTT CASSMIGASNQPQHF
NA TRBJ1-1 TRBD1 TRBV29-1 TGCAGCGTTGAAGCAGGACAGGGCACTGAAGCTTTCTTT CSVEAGQGTEAFF
NA TRBJ1-2 TRBD1 TRBV28 TGTGCCAGCAGTCCCGGGACAGGGGGATTGGTGAGCGGCTACACCTTC CASSPGTGGLVSGYTF
NA TRBJ2-2 NA TRBV7-2 TGTGCCAGCAGCCCCGCAGGGACTCTAGGCACCGGGGAGCTGTTTTTT CASSPAGTLGTGELFF
few TRBJ1-4 NA TRBV5-1 TGCGCCAGCAGCTCAGACCCCGGAGGGAATGAAAAACTGTTTTTT CASSSDPGGNEKLFF
NA TRBJ1-5 TRBD1 TRBV18 TGTGCCAGCTCACCGCGGACAGGGATGGGAAGCAATCAGCCCCAGCATTTT CASSPRTGMGSNQPQHF
NA TRBJ1-2 TRBD1 TRBV5-8 TGTGCCAGCAGCTTGTACCCGGGACAGGGTATCTTC CASSLYPGQGIF
NA TRBJ2-3 TRBD1 TRBV2 TGTGCCAGCAGGTGGACAGGGACTGATACGCAGTATTTT CASRWTGTDTQYF
NA TRBJ2-7 NA TRBV13 TGTGCCAGCGGACGGACAGTTCACGAGCAGTACTTC CASGRTVHEQYF
NA TRBJ1-3 TRBD1 TRBV28 TGTGCCAGCAGCCCCCTTGGACAGGCGTGGGGATCTGGAAACACCATATATTTT CASSPLGQAWGSGNTIYF
NA TRBJ2-5 NA TRBV9 TGTGCCAGCAGCCCCGGGGGGCTCAACAGAGGAGAGACCCAGTACTTC CASSPGGLNRGETQYF
NA TRBJ2-4 TRBD2 TRBV6-5 TGTGCAGCAGGACTAGCGGGAGGAAAAAACATTCAGTACTTC CAAGLAGGKNIQYF
NA TRBJ2-7 TRBD2 TRBV2 TGTGCCAGCAGGCCCGGACTAGCAGAGAGGTACGAGCAGTACTTC CASRPGLAERYEQYF
NA TRBJ2-5 TRBD1 TRBV18 TGTGCCAGCTCACCCCGGACAGGGAGTGAGACCCAGTACTTC CASSPRTGSETQYF